This entry concerns a single T cell receptor beta chain. The CDR3 sequence is 14 residues long. V shed 0 bases and J shed 4 bases, with 10 bases lying between them. Germline V gives CDR1 SGHRS, CDR2 YFSETQ. This specimen comes from a study of T cell changes during pregnancy in multiple sclerosis. Method: immunoSEQ multiplex PCR; TCRdb's copy keeps in-frame clones and lacks some. The data contain fewer than 90,000 clones, approximately 95% of them seen just once; the ten biggest clones take up 1.5% to 2%. Source: peripheral blood, taken after pregnancy. The chain uses TRBV5-1 and TRBJ1-2; no clear D gene. This sequence was found in a female donor in good health, enrolled as a control in a pregnancy study. The CDR3 sequence: CASSLEAGLYGYTF. The CDR3 nucleotides read TGCGCCAGCAGCTTGGAAGCAGGCCTCTATGGCTACACCTTC.